The 18 T cell receptor beta chains below were found in one sample sequenced in a study of radiotherapy plus CTLA-4 blockade in lung cancer. TCRdb's table, derived via immunoSEQ multiplex PCR, lists solely in-frame clones and lacks some. The sample carries tens of thousands of clones, 77% recorded once. Sequencing used peripheral blood, obtained from a patient treated with radiotherapy plus ipilimumab. Receptor source: a human donor with non-small cell lung cancer who had a partial response to radiotherapy plus ipilimumab.

The chain combines TRBV9 with TRBJ1-3; 10 bases match TRBD1. With V trimmed by 0 bases and J by 3 bases, 12 bases remained unmatched. CDR3 length: 19 residues. Germline CDR1 reads SGDLS; CDR2 reads YYNGEE. The CDR3 nucleotides read TGTGCCAGCAGCGTAGAGGAATTTGACAGGGGGCTTGGTGGAAACACCATATATTTT. Translated: CASSVEEFDRGLGGNTIYF.

CDR3 nucleotides: TGTGCCACCCGACGGGACAGGGCATTAGGCTACACCTTC. Translating gives CATRRDRALGYTF. The chain combines TRBV27 with TRBJ1-2; TRBD1 matches 9 bases. This CDR3 is 13 amino acids long. V gave up 10 bases and J gave up 8 bases; unmatched junction bases: 11. CDR1 and CDR2 (germline): MNHEY, SMNVEV (reference sequence).

The chain joins TRBV19 to TRBJ2-5, with 7 bases lining up with TRBD2. The V gene end was trimmed by 1 base and the J gene end by 4 bases; junction bases not matched to a gene: 0. The CDR3 has 13 residues. Germline V gene sequence: CDR1 LNHDA, CDR2 SQIVND (reference sequence). For the CDR3, the DNA is TGTGCCAGTAGTATAGCGGGAGGAGAGACCCAGTACTTC. It yields the protein CASSIAGGETQYF.

This chain uses TRBV5-6 with TRBJ2-5, with 7 bases fitting TRBD2. Germline CDR1 reads SGHDT; CDR2 reads YYEEEE. The CDR3 extends over 15 amino acids. The ends lost 1 base at V and 4 bases at J; junction bases unmatched: 7. CDR3 loop: CASSLLGGYGETQYF. The DNA for the CDR3 is TGTGCCAGCAGCTTGCTCGGGGGGTACGGAGAGACCCAGTACTTC.

This rearrangement joins TRBV6-5 to TRBJ2-7; a weak D match, TRBD2 (6 bases). The V and J ends lost 2 bases and 4 bases respectively, with 12 bases between them. The CDR3 is 14 amino acids. Germline lookup yields CDR1 MNHEY and CDR2 SVGAGI. Here the CDR3 DNA reads TGTGCCAGCAGTTACGAGGAGGGGTCATACGAGCAGTACTTC. Protein product: CASSYEEGSYEQYF.

The chain has TRBV15 and TRBJ1-3; D remains ambiguous. Germline assignment: CDR1 LNHNV and CDR2 YYDKDF (reference sequence). V was shortened by 0 bases and J by 2 bases, with 11 bases between the two germline ends. This CDR3 spans 16 amino acids. The CDR3 region is CATSRDRGFPGNTIYF. In DNA, the CDR3 is TGTGCCACCAGCAGAGATAGAGGGTTTCCTGGAAACACCATATATTTT.

The rearrangement joins TRBV19 to TRBJ1-4; unclear D gene. The V end lost 7 bases, the J end lost 3 bases, and 15 bases lay between the germline ends. This CDR3 contains 15 residues. The germline V gene encodes CDR1 LNHDA and CDR2 SQIVND (reference sequence). CDR3 region: CASMRTAGANEKLFF. CDR3 nucleotides: TGTGCCAGTATGAGGACCGCCGGGGCTAATGAAAAACTGTTTTTT. Full variable domain (missing parts from reference TRBV19 and TRBJ1-4): DGGITQSPKYLFRKEGQNVTLSCEQNLNHDAMYWYRQDPGQGLRLIYYSQIVNDFQKGDIAEGYSVSREKKESFPLTVTSAQKNPTAFYLCASMRTAGANEKLFFGSGTQLSVL.

This rearrangement joins TRBV19 to TRBJ1-2; D is unclear. CDR1 and CDR2 (germline): LNHDA, SQIVND (reference sequence). The CDR3 runs 13 residues. Deletions cut 6 bases from V and 2 bases from J, with 10 bases between. The CDR3 here is CASRAFRNYGYTF. The CDR3 nucleotides are TGTGCCAGTAGGGCATTCAGGAACTATGGCTACACCTTC.

The chain uses TRBV27 and TRBJ1-5; 9 nucleotides line up with TRBD1. With 2 bases clipped from V and 9 bases from J, the junction kept 8 bases outside the gene matches. Looked up from germline, CDR1 is MNHEY and CDR2 is SMNVEV (reference sequence). This CDR3 has 15 amino acids. CDR3 coding DNA: TGTGCCAGCAGTTTACAGCGGACAGGGGATTCGCCCCAGCATTTT. Protein product: CASSLQRTGDSPQHF.

CDR3 in amino acids: CASSQTRYEQYF. The DNA of the CDR3 is TGCGCCAGCAGCCAGACAAGATACGAGCAGTACTTC. The chain recombines TRBV5-1 with TRBJ2-7; D gene ambiguous. V was shortened by 4 bases and J by 4 bases, with 9 bases between the two germline ends. Germline-derived CDR1 and CDR2 are SGHRS and YFSETQ. The CDR3 extends over 12 amino acids.

The rearrangement uses TRBV27 and TRBJ1-2, with 9 bases fitting TRBD1. This CDR3 has 18 amino acids. The J segment lost 0 bases and the V segment lost 5 bases, leaving 13 bases of the junction unmatched. CDR1 is MNHEY, CDR2 SMNVEV, per germline (reference sequence). CDR3 DNA: TGTGCCAGCAGTCCCTCCGGGACAGGGTATGATCCTAACTATGGCTACACCTTC. Translation: CASSPSGTGYDPNYGYTF.

V usage is TRBV11-2 and J usage is TRBJ2-7, with D perhaps matching TRBD2 (6 bases). The CDR3 runs to 15 residues. The ends were cut back, 4 bases at V and 2 bases at J, with 15 bases in the middle. Germline loops: CDR1 SGHAT, CDR2 FQNNGV. CDR3 nucleotides: TGTGCCAGCAGCTCGCAGGGACTGGTGGCCTACGAGCAGTACTTC. This encodes CASSSQGLVAYEQYF.

V usage is TRBV7-2 and J usage is TRBJ1-2; D is undetermined. From germline, CDR1 is SGHTA and CDR2 FQGNSA. V shed 1 base and J shed 2 bases, with 8 bases lying between them. The length of the CDR3 is 14 residues. The CDR3 sequence is CASSLGWENYGYTF. CDR3 nucleotide sequence: TGTGCCAGCAGCTTAGGTTGGGAGAACTATGGCTACACCTTC.

The gene calls are TRBV5-1 and TRBJ1-2; possibly TRBD1 for D (5 bases). V shed 5 bases and J shed 3 bases, with 8 bases lying between them. The CDR3 has 12 residues. Looked up from germline, CDR1 is SGHRS and CDR2 is YFSETQ. The CDR3 spells CASSQGDYGYTF. In nucleotides, the CDR3 is TGCGCCAGCAGTCAGGGCGACTATGGCTACACCTTC.

This clone was seen only a few times. This sequence joins TRBV7-9 and TRBJ2-5, with TRBD1 matching 7 bases. This CDR3 comprises 15 residues. CDR1 SEHNR and CDR2 FQNEAQ come from the germline V gene (reference sequence). Trimming took 7 bases from V and 4 from J; bases not matched to a gene: 12. The CDR3 DNA follows: TGTGCCAGCACCCAATTAAGGGGGCACGGAGAGACCCAGTACTTC. This encodes CASTQLRGHGETQYF.

This clone was detected a few times. CDR3 residues: CASSTLRGTAYYGYTF. The DNA of the CDR3 is TGTGCCAGTAGTACCCTCCGGGGGACAGCATACTATGGCTACACCTTC. This sequence joins TRBV19 and TRBJ1-2; TRBD1 matches 7 bases. The CDR3 runs 16 residues. V lost 4 bases to trimming and J lost 3 bases; unmatched junction nucleotides: 11. In germline, CDR1 is LNHDA, CDR2 SQIVND (reference sequence).

V usage is TRBV27 and J usage is TRBJ2-4, with D unclear. Germline assignment: CDR1 MNHEY and CDR2 SMNVEV (reference sequence). The CDR3 loop spans 15 amino acids. Deletions cut 5 bases from V and 1 base from J, with 12 bases between. The CDR3 coding sequence is TGTGCCAGCAGTCCGTCGACTGGGGCCAAAAACATTCAGTACTTC. Encoded protein: CASSPSTGAKNIQYF.

The V call is TRBV6-5, the J call TRBJ1-6, with 8 bases fitting TRBD1. The CDR3 runs to 14 residues. From germline, CDR1 is MNHEY and CDR2 SVGAGI. V shed 11 bases, J shed 1 base, and the junction held 4 bases outside the gene matches. The DNA for the CDR3 is TGTGCCGTACAGGGGGGATCCTATAATTCACCCCTCCACTTT. It translates to CAVQGGSYNSPLHF.